This TCR beta chain was profiled in a study of T cells in localized non-small cell lung cancer. Regarding the study as a whole: Longer overall survival was linked to higher blood T cell density. Appearance in adjacent lung was seen for a median around 58 of the top 100 tumor clones.

This CDR3 is 13 amino acids long. Germline-derived CDR1 and CDR2 are GTSNPN and SVGIG (reference sequence). V was cut by 2 bases and J by 1 base, with 5 bases left in between. Using immunoSEQ multiplex PCR, the repertoire was profiled, and TCRdb retains in-frame clones only, with some absent. Of 75,000 to 90,000 clones in the sample, 70% to 90% were seen once. Turning to this clone: The antigen is undetermined.

This chain joins TRBV30 and TRBJ2-2, with D uncertain. The source material was peripheral blood, sampled before any cancer treatment. The source of this sequence is a man aged 35 to 69 with stage I lung adenocarcinoma. The CDR3 DNA is TGTGCCTGGAGTCCAGAGAACACCGGGGAGCTGTTTTTT. As protein: CAWSPENTGELFF.